The rows below give T cell receptor beta chains drawn from one sample of a study of radiation and T cells in renal cell carcinoma. Profiling relied on immunoSEQ multiplex PCR, and the TCRdb table lists in-frame clones only, not all of them. The sample yields 100,000 to 150,000 clones, around 90% seen once. Sequencing was performed on blood, taken from a patient whose treatment included radiotherapy and nephrectomy. These receptors came from a woman in her sixties or seventies with renal cell carcinoma. Each CDR3 is given with its conserved first and last residue.

J gene: TRBJ2-5
V gene: TRBV9
CDR3 protein: CASSPRSGQETQYF

J gene: TRBJ2-7
V gene: TRBV7-2
CDR3 protein: CASSLGAYEQYF

J gene: TRBJ2-2
V gene: TRBV5-1
CDR3 protein: CASSLAPTGELFF

J gene: TRBJ1-5
V gene: TRBV15
CDR3 protein: CATSRDRGAQPQHF

J gene: TRBJ1-1
V gene: TRBV5-1
CDR3 protein: CASSLSPGQGRKMNTEAFF

J gene: TRBJ2-2
V gene: TRBV11-3
CDR3 protein: CASSSRGKNTGELFF

J gene: TRBJ2-1
V gene: TRBV6-1
CDR3 protein: CASSAYGTASHNEQFF

J gene: TRBJ2-7
V gene: TRBV7-6
CDR3 protein: CASSLGRYEQYF

J gene: TRBJ2-2
V gene: TRBV4-1
CDR3 protein: CASSQVPAPNTGELFF

J gene: TRBJ2-3
V gene: TRBV5-1
CDR3 protein: CASSPQGYHTDTQYF

J gene: TRBJ1-2
V gene: TRBV28
CDR3 protein: CASRLGTGGYYHYGYTF

J gene: TRBJ2-7
V gene: TRBV6-1
CDR3 protein: CASSSGSYEQYF

J gene: TRBJ2-2
V gene: TRBV7-8
CDR3 protein: CASSPRGLAANTGELFF

J gene: TRBJ1-6
V gene: TRBV5-5
CDR3 protein: CASSGTGGDSPLHF

J gene: TRBJ1-1
V gene: TRBV6-1
CDR3 protein: CASSVGVEWSEAFF

J gene: TRBJ2-1
V gene: TRBV11-3
CDR3 protein: CASSLESSGGREQFF

J gene: TRBJ1-5
V gene: TRBV30
CDR3 protein: CAWAGGIEQPQHF

J gene: TRBJ2-3
V gene: TRBV5-4
CDR3 protein: CASSFRTSGVASTDTQYF

J gene: TRBJ2-5
V gene: TRBV11-2
CDR3 protein: CASSLGQETQYF

J gene: TRBJ1-5
V gene: TRBV19
CDR3 protein: CASSPTVNSNQPQHF

J gene: TRBJ1-5
V gene: TRBV27
CDR3 protein: CASSFSIMSNQPQHF

J gene: TRBJ2-7
V gene: TRBV30
CDR3 protein: CAWTGLLEQYF

J gene: TRBJ2-1
V gene: TRBV27
CDR3 protein: CASSLGGSEQFF

J gene: TRBJ2-1
V gene: TRBV9
CDR3 protein: CASSVAGTINNEQFF

J gene: TRBJ2-7
V gene: TRBV5-4
CDR3 protein: CASSSGTSAAYEQYF

J gene: TRBJ1-2
V gene: TRBV5-4
CDR3 protein: CASSLAGAGGGYTF

J gene: TRBJ2-7
V gene: TRBV11-3
CDR3 protein: CASSYPGLKAYEQYF

J gene: TRBJ2-7
V gene: TRBV28
CDR3 protein: CASSFRASGGGSWSYEQYF

J gene: TRBJ1-1
V gene: TRBV15
CDR3 protein: CATSRGGKNTEAFF

J gene: TRBJ2-5
V gene: TRBV7-2
CDR3 protein: CASSFGWKTQYF

J gene: TRBJ2-7
V gene: TRBV5-4
CDR3 protein: CASSLGGRSARPYEQYF

J gene: TRBJ2-7
V gene: TRBV7-9
CDR3 protein: CASSDSAAVSSYEQYF

J gene: TRBJ2-1
V gene: TRBV7-2
CDR3 protein: CASSLAGTSGAGEQFF

J gene: TRBJ2-2
V gene: TRBV11-2
CDR3 protein: CASRKRLGNTGELFF

J gene: TRBJ2-3
V gene: TRBV5-1
CDR3 protein: CASSFGLPGRTEDTQYF

J gene: TRBJ2-7
V gene: TRBV7-8
CDR3 protein: CASSLVSGRFHEQYF

J gene: TRBJ1-1
V gene: TRBV5-1
CDR3 protein: CASSLRGQGSSLNTEAFF

J gene: TRBJ2-3
V gene: TRBV9
CDR3 protein: CASSSRTSADTQYF

J gene: TRBJ2-7
V gene: TRBV29-1
CDR3 protein: CSVVPKSSYEQYF

J gene: TRBJ1-6
V gene: TRBV7-9
CDR3 protein: CASKSYDRKHSYNSPLHF

J gene: TRBJ2-7
V gene: TRBV7-7
CDR3 protein: CASSLEQYF

J gene: TRBJ1-4
V gene: TRBV5-1
CDR3 protein: CASSPGGGRNEKLFF

J gene: TRBJ1-6
V gene: TRBV19
CDR3 protein: CASSTESAWREHNSPLHF

J gene: TRBJ2-7
V gene: TRBV19
CDR3 protein: CASSPRTPYEQYF

J gene: TRBJ1-5
V gene: TRBV9
CDR3 protein: CASSAGTGGGNSNQPQHF

J gene: TRBJ1-6
V gene: TRBV5-6
CDR3 protein: CASSLLQGNSPLHF

J gene: TRBJ2-2
V gene: TRBV7-9
CDR3 protein: CASRLPGQGAIGELFF

J gene: TRBJ2-5
V gene: TRBV19
CDR3 protein: CASKTSDQETQYF

J gene: TRBJ1-1
V gene: TRBV28
CDR3 protein: CASSLRPGGRITEAFF

J gene: TRBJ1-1
V gene: TRBV5-6
CDR3 protein: CASSRLGQGGTEAFF

J gene: TRBJ2-7
V gene: TRBV15
CDR3 protein: CATSRDLSYEQYF

J gene: TRBJ2-1
V gene: TRBV7-2
CDR3 protein: CASSSRLTDFSYNEQFF

J gene: TRBJ2-1
V gene: TRBV10-3
CDR3 protein: CAISLPTGTSSYNEQFF